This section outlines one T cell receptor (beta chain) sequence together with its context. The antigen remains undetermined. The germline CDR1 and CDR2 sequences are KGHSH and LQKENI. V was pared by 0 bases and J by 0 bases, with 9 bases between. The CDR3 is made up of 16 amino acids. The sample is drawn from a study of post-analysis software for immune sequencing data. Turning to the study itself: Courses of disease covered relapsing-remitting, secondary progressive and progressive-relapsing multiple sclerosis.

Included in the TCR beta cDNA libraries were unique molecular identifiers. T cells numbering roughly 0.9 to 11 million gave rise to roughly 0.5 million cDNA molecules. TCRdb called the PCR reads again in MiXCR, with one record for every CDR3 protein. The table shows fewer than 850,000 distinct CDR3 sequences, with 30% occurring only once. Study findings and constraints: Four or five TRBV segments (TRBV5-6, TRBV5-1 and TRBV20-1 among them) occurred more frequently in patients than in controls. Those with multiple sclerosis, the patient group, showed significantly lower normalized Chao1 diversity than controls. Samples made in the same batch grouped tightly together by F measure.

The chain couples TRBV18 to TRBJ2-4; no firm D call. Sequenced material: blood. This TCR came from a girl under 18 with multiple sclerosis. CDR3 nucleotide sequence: TGTGCCAGCTCACCACCAGCAGCGTTAGCCAAAAACATTCAGTACTTC. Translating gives CASSPPAALAKNIQYF.